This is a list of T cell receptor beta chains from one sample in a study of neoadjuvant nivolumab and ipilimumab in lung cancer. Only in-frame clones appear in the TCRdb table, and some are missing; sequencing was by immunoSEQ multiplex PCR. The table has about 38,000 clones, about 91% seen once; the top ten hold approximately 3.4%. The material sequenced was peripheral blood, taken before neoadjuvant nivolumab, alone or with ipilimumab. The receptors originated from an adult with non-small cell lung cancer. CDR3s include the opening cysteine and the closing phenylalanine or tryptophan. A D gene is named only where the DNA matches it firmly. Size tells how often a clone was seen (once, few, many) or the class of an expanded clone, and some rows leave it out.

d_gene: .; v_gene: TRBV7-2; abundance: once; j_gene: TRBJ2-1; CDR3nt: TGTGCCACCCAGCGGGCCTCCTACAATGAGCAGTTCTTC; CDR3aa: CATQRASYNEQFF
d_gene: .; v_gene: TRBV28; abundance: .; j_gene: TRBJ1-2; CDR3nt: TGTGCCAGCAGTTTAAATGGGCAAGGGCCCACCACTTATGGCTACACCTTC; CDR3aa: CASSLNGQGPTTYGYTF
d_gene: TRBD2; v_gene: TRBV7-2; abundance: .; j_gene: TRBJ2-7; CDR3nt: TGTGCCAGCAGCCTAAATCCCGGGACTAACGGAGGCGAGCAGTACTTC; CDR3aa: CASSLNPGTNGGEQYF
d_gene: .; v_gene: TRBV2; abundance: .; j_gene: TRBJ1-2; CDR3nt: TGTGCCAGCAGTGAATCGTCCTATGGCTACACCTTC; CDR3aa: CASSESSYGYTF
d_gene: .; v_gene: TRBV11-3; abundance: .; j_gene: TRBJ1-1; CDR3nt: TGTGCCAGCAGCCCTAGTGGGGAAACTGAAGCTTTCTTT; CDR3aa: CASSPSGETEAFF
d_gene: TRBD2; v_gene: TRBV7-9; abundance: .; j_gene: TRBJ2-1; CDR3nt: TGTGCCAGCAGCTTAGTACTAGCGGGGAACAATGAGCAGTTCTTC; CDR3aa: CASSLVLAGNNEQFF
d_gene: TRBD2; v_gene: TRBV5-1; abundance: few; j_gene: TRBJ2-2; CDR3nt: TGCGCCAGCATTAAGGCGGGGGTTAACACCGGGGAGCTGTTTTTT; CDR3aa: CASIKAGVNTGELFF
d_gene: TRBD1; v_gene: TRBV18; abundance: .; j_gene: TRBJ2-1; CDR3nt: TGTGCCAGCTCACCAATCTGGGACAGGGGGCTGAATGAGCAGTTCTTC; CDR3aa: CASSPIWDRGLNEQFF
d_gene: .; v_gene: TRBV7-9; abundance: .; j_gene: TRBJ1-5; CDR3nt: TGTGCCAGCAGCTCCCTCGGGGGGGCGTCTGGCAATCAGCCCCAGCATTTT; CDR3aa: CASSSLGGASGNQPQHF
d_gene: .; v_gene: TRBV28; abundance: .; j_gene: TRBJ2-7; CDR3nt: TGTGCCAGCAGTTACCTGAGTTACGAGCAGTACTTC; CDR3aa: CASSYLSYEQYF
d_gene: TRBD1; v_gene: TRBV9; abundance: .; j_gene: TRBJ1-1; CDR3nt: TGTGCCAGCAGCCTCTCCCTAGGTGCACAGGGGACTGAAGCTTTCTTT; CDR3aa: CASSLSLGAQGTEAFF
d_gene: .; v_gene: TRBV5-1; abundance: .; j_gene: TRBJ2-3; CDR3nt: TGCGCCAGCAGCGTCGGCGGAGGTAGAGATACGCAGTATTTT; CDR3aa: CASSVGGGRDTQYF
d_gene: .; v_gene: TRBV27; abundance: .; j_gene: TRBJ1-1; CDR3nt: TGTGCCAGCAGTTTATTCACAGGGAATGGGGCTTTCTTT; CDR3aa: CASSLFTGNGAFF
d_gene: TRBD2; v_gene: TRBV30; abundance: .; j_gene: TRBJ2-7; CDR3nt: TGTGCCTGGAGTGGAGGCGGGGGGATTGTCGACGAGCAGTACTTC; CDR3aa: CAWSGGGGIVDEQYF
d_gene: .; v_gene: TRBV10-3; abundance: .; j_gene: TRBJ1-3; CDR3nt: TGTGCCATCCGCGGCCGGAGGGAGCTAGGCATCGCTGGAAACACCATATATTTT; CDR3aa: CAIRGRRELGIAGNTIYF
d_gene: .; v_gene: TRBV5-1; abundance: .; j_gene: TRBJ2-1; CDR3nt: TGCGCCAGCAGCTTCGGTCAAGGGAATGAGCAGTTCTTC; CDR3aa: CASSFGQGNEQFF
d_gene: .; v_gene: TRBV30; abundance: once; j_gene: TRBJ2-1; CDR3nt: TGTGCCTGGAGTGACGGTCGGGACCCCTCCTACAATGAGCAGTTCTTC; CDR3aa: CAWSDGRDPSYNEQFF
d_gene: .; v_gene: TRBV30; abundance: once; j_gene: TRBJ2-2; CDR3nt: TGTGCCTGGAGGGTTCGTTCGACAGGGAACACCGGGGAGCTGTTTTTT; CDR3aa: CAWRVRSTGNTGELFF
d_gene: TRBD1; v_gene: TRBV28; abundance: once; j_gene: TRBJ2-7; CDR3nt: TGTGCCAGCAGTACAACAGGGACAGGCGCCTACGAGCAGTACTTC; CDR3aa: CASSTTGTGAYEQYF
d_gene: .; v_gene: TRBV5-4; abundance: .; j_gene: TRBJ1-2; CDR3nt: TGTGCCAGCGGTCGGACGGAGATTAACTATGGCTACACCTTC; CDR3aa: CASGRTEINYGYTF
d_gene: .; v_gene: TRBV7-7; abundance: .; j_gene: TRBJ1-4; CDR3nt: TGTGCCAGCAGCCCCATGCGAACTAATGAAAAACTGTTTTTT; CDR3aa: CASSPMRTNEKLFF
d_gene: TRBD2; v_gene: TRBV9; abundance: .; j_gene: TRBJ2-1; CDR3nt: TGTGCCAGCAGCGTAGTCTGGGAGGGAGGGGATGAGCAGTTCTTC; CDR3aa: CASSVVWEGGDEQFF
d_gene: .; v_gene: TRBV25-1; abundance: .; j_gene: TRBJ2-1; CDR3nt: TGTGCCAGCCACCCAAGTGAGGGAGGTGGAGGGACCTACAATGAGCAGTTCTTC; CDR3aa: CASHPSEGGGGTYNEQFF
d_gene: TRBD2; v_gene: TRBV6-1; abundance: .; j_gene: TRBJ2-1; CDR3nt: TGTGCCAGCAGAAAAGGACCGGGAGGGGGCAATGAGCAGTTCTTC; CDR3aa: CASRKGPGGGNEQFF
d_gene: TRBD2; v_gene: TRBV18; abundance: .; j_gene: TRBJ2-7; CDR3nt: TGTGCCAGCTCAACAACGGGGGGAACTAGCGGGCGTGCAGGCTACGAGCAGTACTTC; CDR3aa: CASSTTGGTSGRAGYEQYF
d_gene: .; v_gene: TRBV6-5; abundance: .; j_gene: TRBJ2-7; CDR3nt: TGTGCCAGCAGTTTGGGATACGGGAGCTCCTACGAGCAGTACTTC; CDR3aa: CASSLGYGSSYEQYF
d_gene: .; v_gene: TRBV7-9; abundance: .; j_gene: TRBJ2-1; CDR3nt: TGTGCCAGCAGCTTATACGGGGAACCCTACAATGAGCAGTTCTTC; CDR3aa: CASSLYGEPYNEQFF
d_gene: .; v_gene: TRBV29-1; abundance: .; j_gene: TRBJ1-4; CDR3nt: TGCAGCGTGTCTAACAGGTTTGGGGGTAATGAAAAACTGTTTTTT; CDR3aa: CSVSNRFGGNEKLFF
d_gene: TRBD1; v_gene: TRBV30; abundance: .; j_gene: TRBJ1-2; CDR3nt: TGTGCCTGGACAGGGGGTAACTATGGCTACACCTTC; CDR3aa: CAWTGGNYGYTF
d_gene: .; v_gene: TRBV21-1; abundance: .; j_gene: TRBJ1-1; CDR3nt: TGTGCCAGCAGCAAGGAAGACAGGGATCCTTATGAAGCTTTCTTT; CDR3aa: CASSKEDRDPYEAFF
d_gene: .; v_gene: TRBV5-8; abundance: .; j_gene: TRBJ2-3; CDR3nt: TGTGCCAGCAGCTTGCGCCTGGGGGGCACAGATACGCAGTATTTT; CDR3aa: CASSLRLGGTDTQYF
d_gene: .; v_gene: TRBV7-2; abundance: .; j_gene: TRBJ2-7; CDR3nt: TGTGCCAGCAGCTTCTCAAGCTCCTACGAGCAGTACTTC; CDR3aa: CASSFSSSYEQYF
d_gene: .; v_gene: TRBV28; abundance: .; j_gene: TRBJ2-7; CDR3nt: TGTGCCAGCAGTCACTCCTACGAGCAGTACTTC; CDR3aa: CASSHSYEQYF
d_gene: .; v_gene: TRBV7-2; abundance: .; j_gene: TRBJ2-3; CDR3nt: TGTGCCAGCAGCCCTAGACTAGGCCACACAGATACGCAGTATTTT; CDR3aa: CASSPRLGHTDTQYF
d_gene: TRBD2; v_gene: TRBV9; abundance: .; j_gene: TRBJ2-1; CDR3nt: TGTGCCAGCAGCGTAGCTGGGGTAGCGGGAGTGTATGAGCAGTTCTTC; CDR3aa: CASSVAGVAGVYEQFF
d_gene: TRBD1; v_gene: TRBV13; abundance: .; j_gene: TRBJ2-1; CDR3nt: TGTGCCAGCAGCTTATACCAGGGGGCCTATGAGCAGTTCTTC; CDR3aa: CASSLYQGAYEQFF
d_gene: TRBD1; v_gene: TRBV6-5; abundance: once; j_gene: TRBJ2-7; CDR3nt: TGTGCCAGCACCCGGGACAGCGCCTCCTACGAGCAGTACTTC; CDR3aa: CASTRDSASYEQYF
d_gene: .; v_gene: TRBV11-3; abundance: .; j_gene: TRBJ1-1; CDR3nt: TGTGCCAGCAGCTTAAGGTTTAACAGTGAAGCTTTCTTT; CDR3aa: CASSLRFNSEAFF
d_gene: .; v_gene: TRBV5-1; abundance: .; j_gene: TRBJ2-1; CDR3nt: TGCGCCAGCAGCCCGGACGTTTTTGTTGAGCAGTTCTTC; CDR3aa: CASSPDVFVEQFF
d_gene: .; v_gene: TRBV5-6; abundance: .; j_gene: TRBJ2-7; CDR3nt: TGTGCCAGCAGCTTGGTACGGGCAACCTACGAGCAGTACTTC; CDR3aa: CASSLVRATYEQYF
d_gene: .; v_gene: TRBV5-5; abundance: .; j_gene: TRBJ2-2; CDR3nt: TGTGCCAGCAGCCTGACAGGAACTCCGAACACCGGGGAGCTGTTTTTT; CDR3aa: CASSLTGTPNTGELFF
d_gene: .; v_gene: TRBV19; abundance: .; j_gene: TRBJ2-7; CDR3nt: TGTGCCAGTAGTATAGGAGCAGCAGGACAGCTGTACGAGCAGTACTTC; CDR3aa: CASSIGAAGQLYEQYF
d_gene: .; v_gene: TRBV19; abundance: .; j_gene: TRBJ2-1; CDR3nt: TGTGCCAGTACCGTCTACGTAAAGGGCTCCTACAATGAGCAGTTCTTC; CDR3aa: CASTVYVKGSYNEQFF
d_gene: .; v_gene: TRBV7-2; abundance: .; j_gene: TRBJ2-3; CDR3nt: TGTGCCAGCAGCTTAGCGCTGGGTGCGCAGTATTTT; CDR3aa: CASSLALGAQYF
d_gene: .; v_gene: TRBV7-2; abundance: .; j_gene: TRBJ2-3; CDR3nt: TGTGCCAGCAGCTTATTCGCAGATACGCAGTATTTT; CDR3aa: CASSLFADTQYF
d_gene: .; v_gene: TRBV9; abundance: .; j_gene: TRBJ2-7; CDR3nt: TGTGCCAGCAGCCCCATCAGGGAAGGGTACGAGCAGTACTTC; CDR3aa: CASSPIREGYEQYF
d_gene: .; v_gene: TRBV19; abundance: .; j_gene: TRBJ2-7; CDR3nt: TGTGCCAGTAGGAAGGGACCTGACTACGAGCAGTACTTC; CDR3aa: CASRKGPDYEQYF
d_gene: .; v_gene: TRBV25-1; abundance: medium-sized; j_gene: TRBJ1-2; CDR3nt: TGTGCCAGCAAGAGTGGGGAGTCTGTCCGCTACACCTTC; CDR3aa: CASKSGESVRYTF
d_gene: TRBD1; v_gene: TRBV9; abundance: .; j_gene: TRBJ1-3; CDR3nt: TGTGCCAGCAGCGTAGAACTGGGACAGGGGGTTTCTGGAAACACCATATATTTT; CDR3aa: CASSVELGQGVSGNTIYF